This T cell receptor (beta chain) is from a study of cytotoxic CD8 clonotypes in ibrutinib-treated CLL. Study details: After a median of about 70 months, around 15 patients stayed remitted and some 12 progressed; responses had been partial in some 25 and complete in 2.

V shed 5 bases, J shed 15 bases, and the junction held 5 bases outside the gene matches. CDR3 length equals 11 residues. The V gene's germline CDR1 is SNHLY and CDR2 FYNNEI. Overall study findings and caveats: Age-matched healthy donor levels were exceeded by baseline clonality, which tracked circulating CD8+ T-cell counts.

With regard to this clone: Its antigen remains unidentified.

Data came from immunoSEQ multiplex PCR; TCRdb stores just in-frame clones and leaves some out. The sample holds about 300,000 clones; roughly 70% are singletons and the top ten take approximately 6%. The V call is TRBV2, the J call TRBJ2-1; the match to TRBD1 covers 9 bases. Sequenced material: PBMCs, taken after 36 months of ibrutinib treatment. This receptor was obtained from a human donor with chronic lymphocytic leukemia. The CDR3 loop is CASSIGTGLFF. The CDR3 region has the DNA TGTGCCAGCAGTATCGGGACAGGGTTGTTCTTC.